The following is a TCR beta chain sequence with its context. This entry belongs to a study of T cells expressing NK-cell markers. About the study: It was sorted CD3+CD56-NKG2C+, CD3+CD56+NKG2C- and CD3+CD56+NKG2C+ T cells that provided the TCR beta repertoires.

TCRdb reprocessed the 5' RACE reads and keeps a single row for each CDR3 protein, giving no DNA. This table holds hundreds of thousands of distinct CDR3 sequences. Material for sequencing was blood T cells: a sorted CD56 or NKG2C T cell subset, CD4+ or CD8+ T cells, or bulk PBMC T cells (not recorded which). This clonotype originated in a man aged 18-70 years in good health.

The CDR3: CATSRDRAPSYNEQFF. The chain employs TRBV15 and TRBJ2-1. The CDR3 length is 16 residues. Germline V CDR1 and CDR2: LNHNV, YYDKDF (reference sequence).